Each of the 29 T cell receptor beta chains below was sequenced from the same sample in a study of Ad26.COV2.S vaccination and SARS-CoV-2 variants. The method was immunoSEQ multiplex PCR; TCRdb's version includes in-frame clones alone and lacks a portion of them. The profile shows approximately 420,000 clones, roughly 90% of them singletons. Treatment meaning: around 19 received Ad26.COV2.S at low or high dose, single or two shots; about 5 received placebo; per-sample allocation not given. On day 63 after the first injection, vaccine and placebo recipients gave samples. The source material was peripheral blood, sampled in a trial of Ad26.COV2.S vaccine versus placebo. The origin of the receptors is a person between 18 and 59 years old who received the Ad26.COV2.S COVID-19 vaccine or a placebo.

The V gene is TRBV30, the J gene TRBJ2-7; 9 bases line up with TRBD1. Trimming took 4 bases from V and 6 from J; bases not matched to a gene: 7. Per germline, CDR1 GTSNPN and CDR2 SVGIG (reference sequence). This CDR3 region has 13 residues. CDR3 sequence: CAWTDRGAREQYF. As DNA, the CDR3 is TGTGCCTGGACTGACAGGGGGGCACGCGAGCAGTACTTC.

The CDR3 loop is CASSQVLLPYGYTF. In DNA, the CDR3 is TGTGCCAGCAGCCAAGTCCTGCTGCCCTATGGCTACACCTTC. The rearrangement joins TRBV4-2 to TRBJ1-2; D call uncertain. The germline V and J ends were trimmed by 1 base and 4 bases, with 10 bases remaining between them. Looked up from germline, CDR1 is LGHNA and CDR2 is YNFKEQ. This CDR3 region has 14 residues.

This chain uses TRBV19 with TRBJ1-1; 11 bases fit TRBD1. The length of the CDR3 is 16 residues. J gave up 4 bases and V 3 bases, and 7 bases lay outside the gene matches. Germline values: CDR1 LNHDA, CDR2 SQIVND (reference sequence). CDR3 protein: CASSMPRDRGGTEAFF. CDR3 bases: TGTGCCAGTAGTATGCCCCGGGACAGGGGGGGCACTGAAGCTTTCTTT. Full variable domain (missing parts from reference TRBV19 and TRBJ1-1): DGGITQSPKYLFRKEGQNVTLSCEQNLNHDAMYWYRQDPGQGLRLIYYSQIVNDFQKGDIAEGYSVSREKKESFPLTVTSAQKNPTAFYLCASSMPRDRGGTEAFFGQGTRLTVV.

The CDR3 DNA sequence: TGTGCCAGTAGTTTAAGGGAAACCTACGAGCAGTACTTC. Encoded protein: CASSLRETYEQYF. This rearrangement joins TRBV19 to TRBJ2-7; D unclear. The germline V gene encodes CDR1 LNHDA and CDR2 SQIVND (reference sequence). CDR3 size: 13 residues. Trimming took 5 bases from V and 2 from J, leaving 10 bases between them.

This rearrangement joins TRBV6-5 to TRBJ1-5; possible D gene TRBD1, 6 bases. The CDR3 is made up of 15 amino acids. The germline CDR1 and CDR2 sequences are MNHEY and SVGAGI. V lost 6 bases and J lost 3, with 15 bases in between. The CDR3 coding sequence is TGTGCCAGCAGCTCGAGAGGGGGGATCAATCAGCCCCAGCATTTT. Protein sequence: CASSSRGGINQPQHF.

The chain couples TRBV7-8 to TRBJ1-5; D perhaps matches TRBD1 (6 bases). CDR1 and CDR2 (germline): SGHVS, FQNEAQ. Trimming stripped 8 bases from V and 1 base from J, with 9 bases between. The CDR3 is 13 residues long. CDR3 amino acids: CASQRGSNQPQHF. CDR3 bases: TGTGCCAGCCAGAGGGGGAGCAATCAGCCCCAGCATTTT.

This rearrangement joins TRBV4-1 to TRBJ2-1; possibly TRBD1 for D (5 bases). V dropped 2 bases and J dropped 0 bases, with 11 bases sitting between them. The CDR3 is 16 amino acids. Germline V gene lookup returns CDR1 MGHRA and CDR2 YSYEKL. The CDR3 sequence: CASSQYSDNSYNEQFF. In DNA, the CDR3 is TGCGCCAGCAGCCAATATTCGGACAACTCCTACAATGAGCAGTTCTTC.

V and J are TRBV6-5 and TRBJ1-1; D remains ambiguous. CDR1 is MNHEY, CDR2 SVGAGI, per germline. Trimming shortened V by 6 bases and J by 1 base, and 9 bases separated the two germline ends. The CDR3 loop spans 13 amino acids. The CDR3 DNA reads TGTGCCAGCAGGCCTCCTGAGAACACTGAAGCTTTCTTT. The encoded protein is CASRPPENTEAFF.

The chain is built from TRBV7-9 and TRBJ2-7, with 13 bases lining up with TRBD2. The germline V gene has CDR1 SEHNR and CDR2 FQNEAQ (reference sequence). The trim removed 5 bases at V and 4 bases at J, leaving 5 bases unmatched. There are 15 residues in the CDR3. CDR3 in DNA: TGTGCCAGCAGCCCTGGGACTAGCGGGATTTACGAGCAGTACTTC. This codes for CASSPGTSGIYEQYF.

The DNA for the CDR3 is TGTGCCAGCAGCTTAGGGGCCGGGACAGTTAATGAAAAACTGTTTTTT. This translates into CASSLGAGTVNEKLFF. V and J are TRBV7-9 and TRBJ1-4, with 7 positions matching TRBD1. V lost 1 base, J lost 4 bases, and 6 bases stayed unmatched. CDR1 SEHNR and CDR2 FQNEAQ come from the germline V gene (reference sequence). The CDR3 length is 16 residues.

The DNA of the CDR3 is TGTGCCAGCAGCCAAGAGATTATGGCTAGCGGGGGATGGACCCAGTACTTC. Translation gives CASSQEIMASGGWTQYF. The rearrangement joins TRBV4-2 to TRBJ2-5, with 10 nucleotides matching TRBD2. Germline V gene sequence: CDR1 LGHNA, CDR2 YNFKEQ. V lost 0 bases, J lost 7 bases, and 11 bases stayed unmatched. The length of the CDR3 is 17 residues.

As to this clone: Germline and junction disagree at one end, which may indicate a read error. Other DNA sequences in this sample translate to the same CDR3. The chain joins TRBV2 to TRBJ2-5; 8 positions match TRBD2. The CDR3 length is 14 residues. CDR1 is SNHLY, CDR2 FYNNEI, per germline. CDR3 nucleotide sequence: TGTGCCAGTCGGACCGGCGGGGGGCAAGAGACCCAATACTTC. This translates into CASRTGGGQETQYF.

This clone was observed once. The chain recombines TRBV27 with TRBJ1-3; 8 positions agree with TRBD1. The V gene end was trimmed by 9 bases and the J gene end by 4 bases; junction bases not matched to a gene: 8. The CDR3 is 14 residues long. Germline V gene data show CDR1 as MNHEY and CDR2 as SMNVEV (reference sequence). The CDR3 sequence is CASSPGGGGNTIYF. The CDR3 nucleotides read TGTGCCAGTTCACCAGGGGGCGGAGGAAACACCATATATTTT.

V and J are TRBV5-4 and TRBJ1-1, with D uncertain. This CDR3 comprises 13 residues. Germline values: CDR1 SGHNT, CDR2 YYREEE (reference sequence). V was clipped by 0 bases and J by 5 bases, with 8 bases between them. CDR3 in amino acids: CASSLVTGTEAFF. CDR3 nucleotide sequence: TGTGCCAGCAGCTTGGTAACGGGAACTGAAGCTTTCTTT.

This chain joins TRBV10-3 and TRBJ2-7; D is possibly TRBD2 (5 bases). Germline V CDR1 and CDR2: ENHRY, SYGVKD. This CDR3 comprises 13 residues. Trimming cost V 9 bases and J 4 bases, with 16 bases left between them. CDR3 sequence (DNA): TGTGCCATACTCGGGGAAGACTCGTACGAGCAGTACTTC. It is translated as CAILGEDSYEQYF.

The V gene is TRBV6-2 or TRBV6-3, the J gene TRBJ1-2; D not certain. The CDR3 consists of 14 residues. The ends were cut back, 2 bases at V and 4 bases at J, with 11 bases in the middle. Germline V gene data show CDR1 as MNHEY and CDR2 as SVGEGT. DNA for the CDR3: TGTGCCAGCAGTTACCTTTCTCTCTTCTATGGCTACACCTTC. Translation: CASSYLSLFYGYTF.

The gene calls are TRBV11-2 and TRBJ2-3; 7 bases agree with TRBD2. In germline, CDR1 is SGHAT, CDR2 FQNNGV. The V gene end was trimmed by 7 bases and the J gene end by 10 bases; junction bases not matched to a gene: 11. This CDR3 is 13 amino acids long. CDR3 in DNA: TGTGCCAGCACCCTGGGAGGGGCGGGGGCGCAGTATTTT. It is translated as CASTLGGAGAQYF.

The V call is TRBV5-4, the J call TRBJ1-1, with 11 bases lining up with TRBD1. V trimming: 1 base; J trimming: 4 bases; junction bases outside the gene matches: 3. CDR3 length: 15 residues. Germline lookup yields CDR1 SGHNT and CDR2 YYREEE (reference sequence). DNA for the CDR3: TGTGCCAGCAGCTTGACAGGGACAGGGGGCACTGAAGCTTTCTTT. Translation gives CASSLTGTGGTEAFF.

The V gene is TRBV6-5, the J gene TRBJ1-2; D not certain. CDR1 and CDR2 (germline): MNHEY, SVGAGI. Trimming cost V 4 bases and J 4 bases, with 16 bases left between them. This CDR3 region has 15 residues. The CDR3 region is CASSWRTAPRYGYTF. CDR3 DNA sequence: TGTGCCAGCAGTTGGCGGACCGCCCCGCGCTATGGCTACACCTTC.

This sequence joins TRBV21-1 and TRBJ1-5. TRBV21-1 is assigned pseudogene status. The CDR3 consists of 11 residues. CDR3 DNA: TGTGCCAGGGAAGGGAGTCAGCCCCAGCATTTT. Translating it yields CAREGSQPQHF.

The V gene is TRBV7-2, the J gene TRBJ2-6; D is unresolved. There are 15 residues in the CDR3. The germline CDR1 and CDR2 sequences are SGHTA and FQGNSA. V shed 2 bases and J shed 4 bases, with 9 bases lying between them. The DNA of the CDR3 is TGTGCCAGCAGCTTAAGGGTGGCCGGGGCCAACGTCCTGACTTTC. Translated: CASSLRVAGANVLTF.

The rearrangement uses TRBV14 and TRBJ2-2; tentatively, D is TRBD1 or TRBD2 (5 bases each). The CDR3 has 14 residues. V was clipped by 4 bases and J by 3 bases, with 9 bases between them. CDR1 is SGHDN, CDR2 FVKESK, per germline. CDR3 loop: CASSPRGYTGELFF. The CDR3 coding sequence is TGTGCCAGCAGCCCGAGGGGTTACACCGGGGAGCTGTTTTTT.

This chain uses TRBV12-3 or TRBV12-4 with TRBJ2-5, with D possibly called TRBD1 or TRBD2 (5 bases each). The ends were cut back, 4 bases at V and 7 bases at J, with 10 bases in the middle. The CDR3 sequence is 12 residues long. CDR3 protein: CASSSGAGTQYF. In DNA form, the CDR3 reads TGTGCCAGCAGTTCCGGGGCCGGGACCCAGTACTTC.

J is TRBJ2-5 and V is TRBV23-1; D call uncertain. TRBV23-1 is classed as an ORF, of uncertain function. The CDR3 totals 12 residues. CDR3 sequence reads: CPPSSPQETQYF. As DNA, the CDR3 is TGCCCCCCGTCCAGTCCCCAAGAGACCCAGTACTTC.

The V gene is TRBV10-2, the J gene TRBJ1-1; D perhaps matches TRBD1 (6 bases). Trimming stripped 2 bases from V and 5 bases from J, with 15 bases between. Germline V gene sequence: CDR1 WSHSY, CDR2 SAAADI. CDR3 length equals 15 residues. The DNA for the CDR3 is TGCGCCAGCAGTGAGGTCGGCAGGGGAGGAACTGAAGCTTTCTTT. The encoded protein is CASSEVGRGGTEAFF.

The chain combines TRBV9 with TRBJ2-1; 8 positions agree with TRBD1. The CDR3 extends over 14 amino acids. Trimming removed 3 bases from V and 5 bases from J; junction bases left unmatched: 4. The germline gives CDR1 SGDLS, CDR2 YYNGEE. The CDR3 loop is CASSAPGQDNEQFF. The CDR3, as DNA: TGTGCCAGCAGCGCCCCGGGACAGGACAATGAGCAGTTCTTC. The whole variable domain, filled in from reference TRBV9 and TRBJ2-1, reads DSGVTQTPKHLITATGQRVTLRCSPRSGDLSVYWYQQSLDQGLQFLIQYYNGEERAKGNILERFSAQQFPDLHSELNLSSLELGDSALYFCASSAPGQDNEQFFGPGTRLTVL.

This rearrangement joins TRBV7-9 to TRBJ2-3; D unresolved. CDR3 size: 13 residues. Per the germline V gene, CDR1 is SEHNR and CDR2 is FQNEAQ (reference sequence). V was trimmed by 3 bases and J by 4 bases, leaving 8 bases between them. CDR3 sequence reads: CASSFPAADTQYF. The CDR3 nucleotides read TGTGCCAGCAGCTTCCCTGCGGCAGATACGCAGTATTTT.

The V and J genes are TRBV7-2 and TRBJ2-7; 8 bases align to TRBD1. CDR3 length: 15 amino acids. The germline CDR1 and CDR2 sequences are SGHTA and FQGNSA. The V segment lost 3 bases and the J segment 1 base; nucleotides outside the gene matches: 5. The CDR3 here is CASSFRTGRSYEQYF. DNA of the CDR3: TGTGCCAGCAGCTTCCGGACAGGGAGGTCCTACGAGCAGTACTTC.

The chain uses TRBV7-2 and TRBJ2-5; 8 nucleotides align to TRBD2. The length of the CDR3 is 15 residues. CDR1 and CDR2 (germline): SGHTA, FQGNSA. V shed 7 bases and J 4 bases; nucleotides not matched to a gene: 11. Here the CDR3 DNA reads TGTGCCAGCACAATTTCCGGGGGGGCCCTAGAGACCCAGTACTTC. It yields the protein CASTISGGALETQYF. The full variable domain, rest sourced from reference TRBV7-2 and TRBJ2-5, is GAGVSQSPSNKVTEKGKDVELRCDPISGHTALYWYRQSLGQGLEFLIYFQGNSAPDKSGLPSDRFSAERTGGSVSTLTIQRTQQEDSAVYLCASTISGGALETQYFGPGTRLLVL.